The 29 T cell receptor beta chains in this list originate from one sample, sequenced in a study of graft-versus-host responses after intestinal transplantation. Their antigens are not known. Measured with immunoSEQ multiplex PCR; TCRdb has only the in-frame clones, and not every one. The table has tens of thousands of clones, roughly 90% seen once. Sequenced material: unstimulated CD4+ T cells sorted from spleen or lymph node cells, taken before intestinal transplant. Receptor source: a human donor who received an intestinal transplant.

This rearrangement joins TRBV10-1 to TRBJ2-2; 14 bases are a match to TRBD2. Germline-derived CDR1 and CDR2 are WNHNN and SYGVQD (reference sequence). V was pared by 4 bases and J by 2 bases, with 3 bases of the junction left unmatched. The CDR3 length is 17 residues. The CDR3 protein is CASSGLAGGPNTGELFF. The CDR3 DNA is TGCGCCAGCAGTGGACTAGCGGGGGGGCCAAACACCGGGGAGCTGTTTTTT.

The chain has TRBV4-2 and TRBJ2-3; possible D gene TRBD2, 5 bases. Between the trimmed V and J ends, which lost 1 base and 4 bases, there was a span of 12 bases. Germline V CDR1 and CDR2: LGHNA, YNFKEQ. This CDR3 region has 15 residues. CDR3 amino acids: CASSQALGLADTQYF. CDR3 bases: TGTGCCAGCAGCCAAGCACTAGGTTTGGCAGATACGCAGTATTTT.

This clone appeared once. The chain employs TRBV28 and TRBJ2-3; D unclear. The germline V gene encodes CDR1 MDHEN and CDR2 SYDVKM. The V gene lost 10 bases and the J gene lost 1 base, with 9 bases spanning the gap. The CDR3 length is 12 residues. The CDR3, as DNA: TGTGCCACGCAGGTCGGCACAGATACGCAGTATTTT. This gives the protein CATQVGTDTQYF.

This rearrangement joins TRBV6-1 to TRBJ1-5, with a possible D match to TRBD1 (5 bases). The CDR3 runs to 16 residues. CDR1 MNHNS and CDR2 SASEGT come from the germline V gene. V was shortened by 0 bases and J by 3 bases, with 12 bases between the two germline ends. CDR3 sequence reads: CASSEAGALFNQPQHF. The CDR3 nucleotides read TGTGCCAGCAGTGAAGCAGGGGCGCTTTTCAATCAGCCCCAGCATTTT.

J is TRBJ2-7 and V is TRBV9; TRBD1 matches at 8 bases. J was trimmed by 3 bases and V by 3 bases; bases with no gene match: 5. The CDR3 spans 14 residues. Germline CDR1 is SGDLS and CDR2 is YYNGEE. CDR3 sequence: CASSATDRGYEQYF. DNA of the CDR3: TGTGCCAGCAGCGCGACCGACAGGGGCTACGAGCAGTACTTC.

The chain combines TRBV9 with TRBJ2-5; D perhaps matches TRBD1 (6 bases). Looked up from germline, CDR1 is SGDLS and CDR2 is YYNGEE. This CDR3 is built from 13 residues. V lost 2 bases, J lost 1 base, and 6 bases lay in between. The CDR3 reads CASSVDSQETQYF. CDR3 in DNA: TGTGCCAGCAGCGTGGACAGCCAAGAGACCCAGTACTTC.

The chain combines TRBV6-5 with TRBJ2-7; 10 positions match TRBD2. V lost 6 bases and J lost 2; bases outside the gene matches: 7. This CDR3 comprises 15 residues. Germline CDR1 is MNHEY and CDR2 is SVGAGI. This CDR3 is CASRPQAGGPYEQYF. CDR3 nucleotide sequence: TGTGCCAGCAGACCACAAGCGGGGGGGCCCTACGAGCAGTACTTC.

This CDR3 is CASSEPGLPWADTQYF. CDR3 coding DNA: TGTGCCAGCAGCGAACCGGGACTCCCCTGGGCAGATACGCAGTATTTT. The J gene is TRBJ2-3, the V gene TRBV9, with D perhaps TRBD2 (6 bases). The V gene's germline CDR1 is SGDLS and CDR2 YYNGEE. The CDR3 length is 16 residues. The V end lost 3 bases, the J end lost 4 bases, and 18 bases lay between the germline ends.

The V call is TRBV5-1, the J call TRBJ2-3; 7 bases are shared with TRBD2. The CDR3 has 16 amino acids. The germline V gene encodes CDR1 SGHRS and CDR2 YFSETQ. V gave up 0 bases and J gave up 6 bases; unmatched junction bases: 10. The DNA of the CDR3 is TGCGCCAGCAGCTTGGTGGGTAGCGGGCTATCCGATACGCAGTATTTT. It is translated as CASSLVGSGLSDTQYF.

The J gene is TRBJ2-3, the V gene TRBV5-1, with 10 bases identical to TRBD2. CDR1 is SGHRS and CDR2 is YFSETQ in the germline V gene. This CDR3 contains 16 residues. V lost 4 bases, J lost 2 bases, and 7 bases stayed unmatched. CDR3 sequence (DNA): TGCGCCAGCAGCCGCGGACTAGCGGATCACACAGATACGCAGTATTTT. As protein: CASSRGLADHTDTQYF.

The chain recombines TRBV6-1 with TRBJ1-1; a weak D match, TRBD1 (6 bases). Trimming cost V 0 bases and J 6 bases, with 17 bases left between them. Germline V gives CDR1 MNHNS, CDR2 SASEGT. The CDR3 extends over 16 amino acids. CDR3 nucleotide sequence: TGTGCCAGCAGTGAAGCTGGGACACTCCTAGGTGCTGAAGCTTTCTTT. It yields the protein CASSEAGTLLGAEAFF.

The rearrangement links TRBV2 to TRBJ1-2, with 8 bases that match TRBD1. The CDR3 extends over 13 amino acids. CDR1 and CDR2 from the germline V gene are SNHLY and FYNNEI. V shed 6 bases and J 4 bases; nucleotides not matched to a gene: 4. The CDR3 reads CASSPGQGYGYTF. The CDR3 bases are TGTGCCAGCAGCCCCGGACAGGGCTATGGCTACACCTTC.

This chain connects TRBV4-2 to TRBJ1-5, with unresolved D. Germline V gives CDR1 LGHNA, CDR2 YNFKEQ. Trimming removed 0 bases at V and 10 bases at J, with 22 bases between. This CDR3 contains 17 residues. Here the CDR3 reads CASSQDLATSEVGPQHF. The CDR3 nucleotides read TGTGCCAGCAGCCAAGATCTAGCGACATCAGAAGTAGGACCCCAGCATTTT.

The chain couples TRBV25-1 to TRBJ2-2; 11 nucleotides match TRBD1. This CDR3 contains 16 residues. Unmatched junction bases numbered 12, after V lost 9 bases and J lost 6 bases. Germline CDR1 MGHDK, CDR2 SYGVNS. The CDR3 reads CASQNPGQGVSGELFF. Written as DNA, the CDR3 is TGTGCCAGTCAAAACCCGGGACAGGGGGTTTCCGGGGAGCTGTTTTTT.

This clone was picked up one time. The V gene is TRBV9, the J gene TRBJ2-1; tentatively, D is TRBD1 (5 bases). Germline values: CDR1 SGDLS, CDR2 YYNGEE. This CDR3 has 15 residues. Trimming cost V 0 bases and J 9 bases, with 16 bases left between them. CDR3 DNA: TGTGCCAGCAGCGTAGGGTGGGGCTGGAACGCTGAGCAGTTCTTC. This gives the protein CASSVGWGWNAEQFF.

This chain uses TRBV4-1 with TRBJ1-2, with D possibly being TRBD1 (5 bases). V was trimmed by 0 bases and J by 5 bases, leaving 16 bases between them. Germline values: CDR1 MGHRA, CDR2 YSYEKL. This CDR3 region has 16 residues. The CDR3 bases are TGCGCCAGCAGCCAAGAGGGGCAGGTTGGTCTGTATGGCTACACCTTC. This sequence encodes CASSQEGQVGLYGYTF.

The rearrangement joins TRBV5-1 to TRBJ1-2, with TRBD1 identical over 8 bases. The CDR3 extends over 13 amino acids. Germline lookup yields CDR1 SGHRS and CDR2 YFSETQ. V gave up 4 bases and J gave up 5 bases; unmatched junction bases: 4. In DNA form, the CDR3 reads TGCGCCAGCAGCCGGGACAGGCGGTATGGCTACACCTTC. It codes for CASSRDRRYGYTF.

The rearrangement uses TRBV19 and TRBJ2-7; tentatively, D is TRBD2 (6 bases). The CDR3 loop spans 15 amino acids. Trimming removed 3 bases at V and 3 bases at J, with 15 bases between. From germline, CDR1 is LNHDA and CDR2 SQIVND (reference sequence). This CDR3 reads CASSIKWGVLYEQYF. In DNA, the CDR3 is TGTGCCAGTAGTATTAAGTGGGGGGTCCTCTACGAGCAGTACTTC.

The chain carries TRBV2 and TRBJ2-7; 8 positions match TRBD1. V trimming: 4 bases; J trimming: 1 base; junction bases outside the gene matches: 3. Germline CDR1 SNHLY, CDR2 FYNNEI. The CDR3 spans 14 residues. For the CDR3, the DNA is TGTGCCAGCAGTGTCACAGGGGGATCCTACGAGCAGTACTTC. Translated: CASSVTGGSYEQYF.

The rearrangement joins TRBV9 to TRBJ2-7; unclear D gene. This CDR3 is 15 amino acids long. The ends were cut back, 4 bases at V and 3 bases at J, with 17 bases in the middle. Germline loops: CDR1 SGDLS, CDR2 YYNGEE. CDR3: CASSPLSGLNYEQYF. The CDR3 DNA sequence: TGTGCCAGCAGCCCACTGTCAGGTCTCAACTACGAGCAGTACTTC.

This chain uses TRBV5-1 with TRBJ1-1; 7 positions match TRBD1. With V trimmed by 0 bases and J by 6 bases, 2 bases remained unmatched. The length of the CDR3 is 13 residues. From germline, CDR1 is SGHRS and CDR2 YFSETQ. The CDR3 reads CASSLVGTAEAFF. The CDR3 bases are TGCGCCAGCAGCTTGGTAGGGACAGCTGAAGCTTTCTTT.

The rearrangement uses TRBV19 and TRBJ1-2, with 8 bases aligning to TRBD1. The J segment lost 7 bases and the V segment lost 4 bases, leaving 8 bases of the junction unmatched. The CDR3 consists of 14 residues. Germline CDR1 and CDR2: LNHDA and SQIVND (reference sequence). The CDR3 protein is CASSTPDRVPGYTF. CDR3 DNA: TGTGCCAGTAGTACCCCGGACAGGGTGCCTGGCTACACCTTC.

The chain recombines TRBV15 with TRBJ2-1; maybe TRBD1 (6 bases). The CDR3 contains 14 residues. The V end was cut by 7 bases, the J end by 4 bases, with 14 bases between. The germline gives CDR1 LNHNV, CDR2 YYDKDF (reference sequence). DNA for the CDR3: TGTGCCACCACAGGGGACACCCGATACAATGAGCAGTTCTTC. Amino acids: CATTGDTRYNEQFF. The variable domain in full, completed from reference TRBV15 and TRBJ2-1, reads DAMVIQNPRYQVTQFGKPVTLSCSQTLNHNVMYWYQQKSSQAPKLLFHYYDKDFNNEADTPDNFQSRRPNTSFCFLDIRSPGLGDTAMYLCATTGDTRYNEQFFGPGTRLTVL.

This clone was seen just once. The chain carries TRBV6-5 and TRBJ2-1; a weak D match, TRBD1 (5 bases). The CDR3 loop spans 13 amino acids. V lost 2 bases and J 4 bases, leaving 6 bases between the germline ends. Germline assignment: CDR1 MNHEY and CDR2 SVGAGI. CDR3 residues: CASSYDSYNEQFF. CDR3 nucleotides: TGTGCCAGCAGTTACGACAGTTACAATGAGCAGTTCTTC.

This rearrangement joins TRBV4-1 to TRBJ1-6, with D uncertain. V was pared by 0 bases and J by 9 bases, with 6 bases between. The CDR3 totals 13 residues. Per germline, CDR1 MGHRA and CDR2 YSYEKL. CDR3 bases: TGCGCCAGCAGCCAAGAGTTCAGTTCACCCCTCCACTTT. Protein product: CASSQEFSSPLHF.

DNA for the CDR3: TGTGCCAGCAGCCCCGGACTCCACACCATTAACACCGGGGAGCTGTTTTTT. Protein: CASSPGLHTINTGELFF. The V gene is TRBV7-2, the J gene TRBJ2-2; weak D call: TRBD2 (5 bases). The CDR3 sequence is 17 residues long. Germline V gene lookup returns CDR1 SGHTA and CDR2 FQGNSA. V was pared by 5 bases and J by 2 bases, with 18 bases between.

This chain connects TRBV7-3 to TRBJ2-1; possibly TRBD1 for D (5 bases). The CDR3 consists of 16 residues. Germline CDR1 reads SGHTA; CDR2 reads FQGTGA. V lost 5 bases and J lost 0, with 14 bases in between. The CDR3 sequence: CASSQWGGSSYNEQFF. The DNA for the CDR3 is TGTGCCAGCAGCCAATGGGGCGGAAGCTCCTACAATGAGCAGTTCTTC.

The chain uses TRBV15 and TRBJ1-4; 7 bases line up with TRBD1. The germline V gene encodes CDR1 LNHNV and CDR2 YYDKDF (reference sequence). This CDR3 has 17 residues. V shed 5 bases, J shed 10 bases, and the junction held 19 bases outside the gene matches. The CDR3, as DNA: TGTGCCACCAGCGAATCCCCGGGGACAGCGGCGTTAGGAAAACTGTTTTTT. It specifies CATSESPGTAALGKLFF.

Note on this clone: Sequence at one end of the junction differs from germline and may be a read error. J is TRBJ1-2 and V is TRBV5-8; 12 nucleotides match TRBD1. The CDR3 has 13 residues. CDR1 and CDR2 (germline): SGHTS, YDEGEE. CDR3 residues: CASSWDRGRVPSF. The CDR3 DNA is TGTGCCAGCAGCTGGGACAGGGGGCGCGTTCCCAGCTTC.